This T cell receptor (beta chain) was sequenced during a study of shared clonotypes between healthy human individuals (dated by TCRdb to about 2020). Regarding the complete study: The cohort comprised a couple of women and three men aged 18 to 49 years. To increase sequencing depth and limit assay-specific biases, different laboratories used diverse techniques to prepare libraries and sequence TCR repertoires. For each donor, CD4 naive and CD4 memory were each run on three plates, CD8 naive on two plates, and CD8 memory on one plate. Per donor, leukapheresis produced somewhere between about 0.8 and 9 billion PBMCs. To estimate repertoire size and how much clonotype sharing occurs between individuals, the study deeply sequenced the blood TCR repertoires of 4 to 6 healthy adults.

CD8 naive samples were obtained by positive selection for CCR7 among CD45RO-negative cells, yielding a CD45RA+CCR7+ population from which TemRA cells were excluded. The donors were healthy, HIV-negative adults with no recently reported acute infections or vaccinations. Every donor was a Caucasian adult living in Nashville, Tennessee, USA. Blood was obtained by leukapheresis, after which PBMCs were separated by Ficoll-Histopaque density gradient centrifugation and cryopreserved in liquid nitrogen vapor phase. Purity and quantity of every magnetically sorted T cell population were checked by analytical flow cytometry. Genomic DNA was isolated from each sorted fraction and quantified by UV absorbance on a Nanodrop 2000c. What the authors observed across the whole study: Sampling was restricted to blood, and TCR repertoires in tissues likely differ from the TCR repertoires found in blood. Higher generation probabilities were observed for clonotypes shared by all four sorted-subset donors than for non-shared clonotypes. Estimated clonotype richness was generally larger for naive than for memory subsets. Because the study included only a small number of donors, the genetic and exposure-history diversity represented was limited. Even with the large sequencing depth, rarefaction of the sorted-subset datasets indicated that sequencing was incomplete. When a handful of donors were compared, the shared fraction of clonotypes was about 5.4% for naive CD4, 3.5% to 4% for naive CD8, more than 2% for memory CD4, and roughly 0.4% for memory CD8. Based on pairwise subsampling, the degree of clonotype sharing among donors was expected to be affected by sequencing depth.

Using the deep immunoSEQ assay, multiplex PCR amplified TCR CDR3 regions from genomic DNA. Genomic DNA extracted from each cell subset was distributed evenly over all wells of several immunoSEQ 96-well plates, and each plate served as one replicate. Each replicate PCR for sorted subsets received approximately 200 ng genomic DNA, equal to about 30,000 T cell genomes. The purified libraries were quantified using a Qubit 3.0 fluorometer, sized with a Bioanalyzer 2100, and then quantified again using the KAPA Library Quantification kit. Every immunoSEQ 96-well plate was sequenced on a dedicated single-read 150-cycle Illumina NextSeq 550 flow cell. Per the original workflow: Because the immunoSEQ output held only junctional sequences and lacked quality scores, the filtering could not match the filtering applied to full-length reads. Sequences were annotated with PyIR, a Python wrapper for IgBLAST v1.9, and V/J genes and CDR3 were assigned using IMGT germline references. Reads were filtered out if the reads had weak V/J assignments (E-value above 1e-6), no CDR3, stop codons, out-of-frame junctions, or ambiguous translated residues. A V3J clonotype was defined by an identical inferred V gene, J gene, and CDR3 amino acid sequence. Percentage overlap between repertoires was calculated by dividing the number of shared unique clonotypes by the size of the smaller repertoire. Richness of each repertoire was evaluated using RTK rarefaction, the Chao1 estimator, and Recon v2.1 estimates of unobserved clonotypes. OLGA was used to compute generation probabilities for all TCRbeta clonotypes that the gDNA method yielded from a few donors. This is the immuneACCESS table as TCRdb keeps it, with only in-frame sequences that have V and J called. A part of the clones is gone; compared with another copy, unresolved V genes explain less than half, and the rest is unexplained. Clone size and V and J calls were adopted from that table, with D and trimming inferred from the DNA. Present in this sample are some 2 million clones, about 94% of which were seen just once. The ten top clones hold around 1.2% of the sample.

CDR1 and CDR2 (SEHNR, FQNEAQ) derive from the germline V gene (reference sequence). Inclusive of the bounding cysteine and phenylalanine, the CDR3 is 12 residues long. The retained sequence is limited to the CDR3, 36 bases, with the frame set at the first base. V is trimmed back by 5 bases and J by 5 bases, and the junction contains 3 bases that no gene match accounts for. In regard to this clone: No cognate antigen has been identified for it. Within one base of it there is no much larger clone, and no base qualities were kept. Other nucleotide sequences in the sample specify the same CDR3.

Specimen: naive CD8+ T cells sorted from blood. The cell subset or site label on this specimen signifies: CD45RA+CCR7+. This chain is built from TRBV7-9 and TRBJ2-7; 7 central bases correspond to TRBD1. The sequence was obtained from a man aged 18 to 30 in good health. For the CDR3, the sequence is CASSLDRDEQYF. The nucleotides are TGTGCCAGCAGCCTCGACAGGGACGAGCAGTACTTC.